The 5 T cell receptor beta chains below all came from one sample that was sequenced in a study of post-analysis software for immune sequencing data. Study findings and constraints: With TRBV5-6, TRBV5-1 and TRBV20-1 included, about 5 TRBV segments were more frequent in patients than in controls.

The antigens of these receptors remain unknown. The TCR beta cDNA libraries carried unique molecular identifiers. In TCRdb, the PCR reads were re-called with MiXCR into one record per CDR3 protein. The table records some 690,000 distinct CDR3 sequences, 25% to 30% of them present only once. Sequencing was performed on blood. The receptors stem from a girl aged 10-17 years with multiple sclerosis.

V and J are TRBV5-1 and TRBJ2-7; D is unresolved. Germline-derived CDR1 and CDR2 are SGHRS and YFSETQ. V was shortened by 0 bases and J by 6 bases, with 13 bases between the two germline ends. This CDR3 spans 14 amino acids. The CDR3 reads CASSLEESVSEQYF. CDR3 coding DNA: TGCGCCAGCAGCTTGGAAGAGTCGGTAAGCGAGCAGTACTTC.

On this clonotype itself: The junction and the germline gene differ at one end; a read error may be behind it. V and J are TRBV2 and TRBJ2-2; maybe TRBD2 (7 bases). The CDR3 covers 16 residues. CDR1 is SNHLY and CDR2 is FYNNEI in the germline V gene. Written as DNA, the CDR3 is TGTACCAGCAGACACAGGACAGCGGGGAGCACCGGGGAGCTGTTTTTT. Its protein product is CTSRHRTAGSTGELFF.

The chain joins TRBV6-2 or TRBV6-3 to TRBJ1-1; weak D call: TRBD1 (5 bases). CDR3 length: 16 residues. Germline CDR1 is MNHEY and CDR2 is SVGEGT. The V end lost 6 bases, the J end lost 0 bases, and 17 bases lay between the germline ends. CDR3 loop: CASREGDGSMNTEAFF. The CDR3 region has the DNA TGTGCCAGCAGGGAAGGGGACGGTTCCATGAACACTGAAGCTTTCTTT.

This clonotype was counted once. The chain joins TRBV20-1 to TRBJ2-1; 8 bases match TRBD1. There are 14 residues in the CDR3. The ends lost 7 bases at V and 7 bases at J; junction bases unmatched: 12. CDR1 is DFQATT and CDR2 is SNEGSKA in the germline V gene (reference sequence). CDR3 in DNA: TGCAGTGTCCCACAGGGGGGAGCGCGTAATGAGCAGTTCTTC. Its translation: CSVPQGGARNEQFF.

This clonotype has just a few counts. The chain uses TRBV6-6 and TRBJ1-1; weak D call: TRBD1 (5 bases). V lost 2 bases, J lost 10 bases, and 20 bases lay in between. The CDR3 covers 15 residues. The germline V gene encodes CDR1 MNHNY and CDR2 SVGAGI (reference sequence). The CDR3 DNA reads as TGTGCCAGCAGTTACCCGGCAGGGATCGACCTCGGAGCTTTCTTT. Amino acids: CASSYPAGIDLGAFF.